This T cell receptor (beta chain) was captured by sequencing in a study of chemoradiotherapy in HPV16-positive cancers. Study information: Candidate HPV-specific T-cell clones and common TCR motifs came from functional assays in a couple of HPV16-positive patients. Study results and limitations: For HPV16-positive patients, expanding HPV-responsive T cells associated with longer recurrence-free survival. Non-HPV-specific T cells did not expand in tumors during treatment, whereas candidate HPV-specific clones and E7-related motifs did.

Comment on this clone: Its antigen is undetermined.

The germline V gene has CDR1 LGHNA and CDR2 YNFKEQ. With 6 bases removed from V and 8 bases from J, the gap between germline ends came to 19 bases. The length of the CDR3 is 15 residues. Repertoires were sampled repeatedly during chemoradiotherapy. Sequencing used immunoSEQ multiplex PCR; TCRdb keeps in-frame clones, though not all of them. This table has 29,000 or so clones, about nine tenths appearing once. The sequence derives from a human donor with HPV-associated anogenital cancer. This chain connects TRBV4-2 to TRBJ1-4; the D gene is possibly TRBD1 (5 bases). Material: blood, obtained from a patient who underwent chemoradiotherapy. CDR3 amino acids: CASRRAEGFEEKLFF. CDR3 sequence (DNA): TGTGCCAGCAGACGAGCAGAGGGGTTTGAGGAAAAACTGTTTTTT.